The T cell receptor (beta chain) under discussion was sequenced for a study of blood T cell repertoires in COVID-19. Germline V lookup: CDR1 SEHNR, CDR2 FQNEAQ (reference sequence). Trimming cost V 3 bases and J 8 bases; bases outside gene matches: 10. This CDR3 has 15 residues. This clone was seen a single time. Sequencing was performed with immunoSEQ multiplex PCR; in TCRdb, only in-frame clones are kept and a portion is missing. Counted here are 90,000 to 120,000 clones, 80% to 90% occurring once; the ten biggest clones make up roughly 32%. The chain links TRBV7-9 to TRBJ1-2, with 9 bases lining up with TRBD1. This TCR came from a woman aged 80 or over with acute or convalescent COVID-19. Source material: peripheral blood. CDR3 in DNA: TGTGCCAGCAGCTTTAATCCGGGACAGGGTAGGGGCTACACCTTC. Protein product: CASSFNPGQGRGYTF.